This T cell receptor beta chain was documented in a study of CD8 T cells in Susac syndrome. Study information: At the time their blood was drawn, patients with Susac syndrome were either therapy-naive, on corticosteroids (with some of them also receiving intravenous immunoglobulin), or on intravenous immunoglobulin alone.

With 3 bases clipped from V and 2 bases from J, the junction kept 4 bases outside the gene matches. CDR1 is DFQATT and CDR2 is SNEGSKA in the germline V gene (reference sequence). The CDR3 runs to 14 residues. Sequencing of TCR beta was carried out in blood CD8+ and CD4+ T cells. Random hexamers primed reverse transcription of about 0.5 to 1 ug RNA. TCRdb reprocessed the immunoSEQ multiplex PCR reads with MiXCR, giving one entry per CDR3 protein. The repertoire includes over 65,000 distinct CDR3 sequences, approximately 94% of them detected once, and around 0.48% sits in the top ten. The clonotype comes from a human donor with Susac syndrome. The chain has TRBV20-1 and TRBJ2-3, with 8 positions matching TRBD2. The specimen was CD4+ T cells from PBMCs. CDR3 sequence: CSASQREITDTQYF. As DNA, the CDR3 is TGCAGTGCTAGCCAGCGGGAGATCACAGATACGCAGTATTTT.